The sample holds one count of the clone carrying this TCR beta chain. It may be a read error: a sequence one base away is much more abundant. The data were taken from a study of blood T cells in healthy people across ages. Together with a sample-barcoded 5' primer, a J-beta primer mix was included in a second PCR lasting roughly 7 to 11 cycles. All cDNA molecules were each tagged by a template-switch adaptor with 12 random nucleotides. From the 5' RACE reads, TCRdb called clonotypes with MiXCR, one entry per CDR3 protein. Counted here are more than 700,000 distinct CDR3 sequences, around 45% occurring once; the ten biggest clones make up less than 20%. CDR1 and CDR2 from the germline V gene are DFQATT and SNEGSKA (reference sequence). CDR3 length: 15 amino acids.

The sequenced material came from blood. The chain couples TRBV20-1 to TRBJ2-7; 10 positions match TRBD1. The TCR originated in an elderly man in good health. CDR3: CGASVGTGDSYEQYF. DNA of the CDR3: TGCGGTGCCTCTGTCGGGACAGGGGATTCCTACGAGCAGTACTTC.